Below, 5 T cell receptor beta chains from the same sample are listed, as sequenced in a study of T cell repertoires in cytomegalovirus infection. TCRdb redid the calling of the reads with MiXCR, one entry per CDR3 protein. Of around 530,000 distinct CDR3 sequences listed, approximately 26% were seen once; the top ten hold less than 15%. The source material was PBMCs. The receptors were sampled from a human donor in good health (CMV status not recorded). Some clones in this sample may be carry-over from other donors' samples.

V gene TRBV7-9 combines with J gene TRBJ2-1, with 8 bases identical to TRBD1. The CDR3 contains 14 residues. The germline V gene encodes CDR1 SEHNR and CDR2 FQNEAQ (reference sequence). The J segment lost 4 bases and the V segment lost 10 bases, leaving 9 bases of the junction unmatched. CDR3 amino acids: CATSPDRGYNEQFF. The DNA of the CDR3 is TGTGCCACTTCGCCTGACAGGGGATACAATGAGCAGTTCTTC. Based on the CDR3 plus reference TRBV7-9 and TRBJ2-1, the full variable domain is DTGVSQNPRHKITKRGQNVTFRCDPISEHNRLYWYRQTLGQGPEFLTYFQNEAQLEKSRLLSDRFSAERPKGSFSTLEIQRTEQGDSAMYLCATSPDRGYNEQFFGPGTRLTVL.

The chain uses TRBV19 and TRBJ2-7; D perhaps matches TRBD2 (6 bases). From germline, CDR1 is LNHDA and CDR2 SQIVND (reference sequence). The germline V and J ends were trimmed by 2 bases and 3 bases, with 8 bases remaining between them. This CDR3 comprises 13 residues. The CDR3 is CASSIPGDYEQYV. CDR3 bases: TGTGCCAGTAGTATACCGGGAGACTACGAGCAGTACGTC.

This clonotype was recorded at least ten times. The chain has TRBV7-6 and TRBJ2-1; TRBD2 matches 13 bases. The CDR3 contains 16 residues. In germline, CDR1 is SGHVS, CDR2 FNYEAQ. V was clipped by 5 bases and J by 8 bases; unmatched bases: 9. The DNA of the CDR3 is TGTGCCAGCAGCAGCAAACTAGCGGGAGGGCTGGATGAGCAGTTCTTC. This gives the protein CASSSKLAGGLDEQFF.

The chain uses TRBV19 and TRBJ1-1, with 7 bases lining up with TRBD1. Looked up from germline, CDR1 is LNHDA and CDR2 is SQIVND (reference sequence). The V gene end was trimmed by 5 bases and the J gene end by 4 bases; junction bases not matched to a gene: 10. The CDR3 is 15 residues long. CDR3: CASSGRQGAITEAFF. For the CDR3, the DNA is TGTGCCAGTAGTGGGCGACAGGGCGCAATCACTGAAGCTTTCTTT.

The chain links TRBV7-9 to TRBJ2-1; TRBD2 matches at 11 bases. The CDR3 runs to 14 residues. J lost 5 bases, V lost 8 bases, and 5 bases had no gene match. CDR1 is SEHNR, CDR2 FQNEAQ, per germline (reference sequence). The chain's CDR3 is CASSGTSGDNEQFF. The DNA of the CDR3 is TGTGCCAGCTCTGGGACTAGCGGTGACAATGAGCAGTTCTTC. Together with reference TRBV7-9 and TRBJ2-1, the CDR3 gives the full variable domain: DTGVSQNPRHKITKRGQNVTFRCDPISEHNRLYWYRQTLGQGPEFLTYFQNEAQLEKSRLLSDRFSAERPKGSFSTLEIQRTEQGDSAMYLCASSGTSGDNEQFFGPGTRLTVL.